This TCR beta chain was captured by sequencing in a study of T cells in Graves' hyperthyroidism and ophthalmopathy. Study-wide results and limits: Most clonotypes expanded in thyroid above 0.001 were likewise present in blood.

RNA transcripts gave rise to amplified TCR beta CDR3 regions. Researchers ran a first-round RT-PCR on the TCR CDR3 using the HTBI primer set. MiXCR, run by TCRdb on the multiplex PCR reads, gives a single entry per CDR3 protein. The sample yields about half a million distinct CDR3 sequences, just under 20% seen once. This clonotype has at least ten counts. The antigen is undetermined. The CDR3 contains 15 residues. Germline V CDR1 and CDR2: MNHEY, SMNVEV (reference sequence). The J segment lost 5 bases and the V segment lost 5 bases, leaving 10 bases of the junction unmatched. Ophthalmopathy cases met thresholds of Clinical Activity Score at least 3, NOSPECS grade at least 4 and duration under 3 months. Diagnoses were established using clinical symptoms, serum thyroxine and TRAb, thyroid ultrasound and orbital computed tomography.

Sequencing was done on a sample of blood. V usage is TRBV27 and J usage is TRBJ1-1, with 8 bases lining up with TRBD1. The clonotype originates from a man aged 40-49 years with Graves' ophthalmopathy. As DNA, the CDR3 is TGTGCCAGCAGTCCCGGACAGGGACGATGGACTGAAGCTTTCTTT. It codes for CASSPGQGRWTEAFF.